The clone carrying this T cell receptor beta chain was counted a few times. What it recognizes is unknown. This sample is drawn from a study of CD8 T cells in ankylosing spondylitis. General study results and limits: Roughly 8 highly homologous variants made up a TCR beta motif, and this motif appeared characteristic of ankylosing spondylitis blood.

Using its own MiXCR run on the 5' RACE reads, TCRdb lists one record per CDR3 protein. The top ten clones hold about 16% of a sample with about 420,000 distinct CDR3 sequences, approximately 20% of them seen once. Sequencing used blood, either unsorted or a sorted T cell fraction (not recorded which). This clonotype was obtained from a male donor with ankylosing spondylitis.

The CDR3 sequence: CASSYSNRADYNEQFF. The CDR3 nucleotides are TGTGCCAGCAGTTACTCAAACAGGGCTGACTACAATGAGCAGTTCTTC. The gene calls are TRBV6-5 and TRBJ2-1, with D possibly TRBD1 on 6 matching bases. The V gene lost 0 bases and the J gene lost 3 bases, with 12 bases spanning the gap. CDR1 MNHEY and CDR2 SVGAGI come from the germline V gene. The CDR3 loop spans 16 amino acids.